These 9 T cell receptor beta chains originate from one sample sequenced in a study of technical replicates of blood from several donors. Generated by immunoSEQ multiplex PCR, the TCRdb table keeps only in-frame clones and is missing some. In the table there are some 49,000 clones, 90% to 95% of which are singletons. Sequenced material: PBMCs. The receptor source for this set is a human donor in good health. Some clones in this sample may be carry-over from other donors' samples.

The chain combines TRBV19 with TRBJ2-6, with 12 bases lining up with TRBD1. This CDR3 comprises 16 residues. Germline CDR1 and CDR2: LNHDA and SQIVND (reference sequence). J lost 3 bases, V lost 7 bases, and 4 bases had no gene match. CDR3 in DNA: TGTGCCAGTATGGGGACAGGGGGCGGTGGGGCCAACGTCCTGACTTTC. Translating gives CASMGTGGGGANVLTF.

The chain has TRBV30 and TRBJ1-5; tentatively, D is TRBD1 (5 bases). The CDR3 spans 13 residues. V lost 3 bases and J 2 bases, leaving 8 bases between the germline ends. Per the germline V gene, CDR1 is GTSNPN and CDR2 is SVGIG (reference sequence). The CDR3 nucleotides are TGTGCCTGGAGCGTAGGGGGCAATCAGCCCCAGCATTTT. As protein: CAWSVGGNQPQHF.

V and J are TRBV2 and TRBJ2-3; a possible D gene is TRBD1 (5 bases). Trimming pared 6 bases from V and 4 bases from J, leaving 8 bases between. This CDR3 contains 12 residues. Germline V gene sequence: CDR1 SNHLY, CDR2 FYNNEI. The CDR3 DNA reads TGTGCCAGCAGGGTGGGGCCAGATACGCAGTATTTT. The encoded protein is CASRVGPDTQYF.

This clone has only a few counts. The gene calls are TRBV5-6 and TRBJ2-1, with D perhaps TRBD2 (6 bases). The CDR3 covers 14 residues. Trimming stripped 5 bases from V and 10 bases from J, with 19 bases between. From germline, CDR1 is SGHDT and CDR2 YYEEEE. DNA of the CDR3: TGTGCCAGCAGAGATTCGGGAGCCGGCGGGGAGCAGTTCTTC. As protein: CASRDSGAGGEQFF.

The chain employs TRBV4-3 and TRBJ1-1; tentative D call: TRBD1 (5 bases). The germline V gene encodes CDR1 LGHNA and CDR2 YSLEER. The V end was cut by 1 base, the J end by 3 bases, with 12 bases between. This CDR3 comprises 15 residues. Here the CDR3 DNA reads TGCGCCAGCAGCCAAGGCGGGGGGGTAGACACTGAAGCTTTCTTT. Its translation: CASSQGGGVDTEAFF.

The chain combines TRBV4-1 with TRBJ1-1; D unresolved. Trimming shortened V by 3 bases and J by 3 bases, and 14 bases separated the two germline ends. Germline V gene lookup returns CDR1 MGHRA and CDR2 YSYEKL. This CDR3 has 15 residues. As DNA, the CDR3 is TGCGCCAGCAGCCACGGATCCAGGTTCGACACTGAAGCTTTCTTT. This codes for CASSHGSRFDTEAFF.

The chain links TRBV6-8 to TRBJ2-1; the D gene is possibly TRBD2 (6 bases). From germline, CDR1 is MNHGY and CDR2 SAAAGT. The CDR3 consists of 13 residues. V was trimmed by 0 bases and J by 11 bases, leaving 11 bases between them. The CDR3 loop reads CASSYSIGGKQFF. In DNA, the CDR3 is TGTGCCAGCAGTTACTCGATTGGCGGGAAGCAGTTCTTC.

The CDR3 reads CASKGTSGGADTQYF. The DNA for the CDR3 is TGTGCCAGCAAAGGGACTAGCGGGGGGGCAGATACGCAGTATTTT. The genes are TRBV2 and TRBJ2-3; 16 nucleotides agree with TRBD2. Germline V lookup: CDR1 SNHLY, CDR2 FYNNEI. The CDR3 length is 15 residues. V dropped 7 bases and J dropped 4; count of bases not matched to a gene: 2.

The rearrangement uses TRBV4-3 and TRBJ1-3, with D possibly TRBD1 on 5 matching bases. This CDR3 spans 17 amino acids. Germline CDR1 reads LGHNA; CDR2 reads YSLEER. Trimming cost V 3 bases and J 0 bases, with 15 bases left between them. The CDR3 nucleotides are TGCGCCAGCAGCCACGAAGTACAGGCGTCCTCTGGAAACACCATATATTTT. Its protein is CASSHEVQASSGNTIYF.